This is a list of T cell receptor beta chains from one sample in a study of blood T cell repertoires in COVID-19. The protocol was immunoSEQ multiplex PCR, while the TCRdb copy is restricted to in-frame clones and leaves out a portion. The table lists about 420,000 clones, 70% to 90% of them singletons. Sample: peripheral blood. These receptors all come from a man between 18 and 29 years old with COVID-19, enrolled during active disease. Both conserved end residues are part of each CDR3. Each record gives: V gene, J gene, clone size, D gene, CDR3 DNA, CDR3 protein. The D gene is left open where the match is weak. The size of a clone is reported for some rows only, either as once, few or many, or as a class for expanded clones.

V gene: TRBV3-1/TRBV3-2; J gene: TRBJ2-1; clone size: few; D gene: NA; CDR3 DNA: TGTGCCAGCAGCCAAGATATGATGATTAGCTCCTACAATGAGCAGTTCTTC; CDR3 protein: CASSQDMMISSYNEQFF
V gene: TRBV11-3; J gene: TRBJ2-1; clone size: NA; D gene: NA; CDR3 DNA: TGTGCCAGCAGCCTAAAGGTAGCTTCTGGTGAGCAGTTCTTC; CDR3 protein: CASSLKVASGEQFF
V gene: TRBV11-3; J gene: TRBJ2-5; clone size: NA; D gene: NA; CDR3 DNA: TGTGCCAGCAGCACTTTTATTAGCCAAGAGACCCAGTACTTC; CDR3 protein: CASSTFISQETQYF
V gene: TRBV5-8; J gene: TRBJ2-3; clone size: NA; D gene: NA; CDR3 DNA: TGTGCCAGCAGCTTGGACAGGGAATACGGAGATACGCAGTATTTT; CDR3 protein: CASSLDREYGDTQYF
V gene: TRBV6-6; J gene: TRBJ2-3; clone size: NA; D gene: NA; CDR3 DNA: TGTGCCAGCAGACAGACAGTACCTAGCACAGATACGCAGTATTTT; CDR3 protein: CASRQTVPSTDTQYF
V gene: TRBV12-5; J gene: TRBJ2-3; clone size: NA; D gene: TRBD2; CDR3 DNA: TGTGCTAGTGGTTTGGTCGTGGTGGGCGGGAGAGTAGTAGATACGCAGTATTTT; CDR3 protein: CASGLVVVGGRVVDTQYF
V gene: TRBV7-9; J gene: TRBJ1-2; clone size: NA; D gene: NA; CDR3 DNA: TGTGCCAGCAGCCCCCTACAGGGTCTTGGCTACACCTTC; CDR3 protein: CASSPLQGLGYTF
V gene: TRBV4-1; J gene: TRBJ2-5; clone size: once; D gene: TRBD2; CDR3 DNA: TGCGCCAGCAGCCCCTTGACTAGCGGGAGGAAGGAGACCCAGTACTTC; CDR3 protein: CASSPLTSGRKETQYF
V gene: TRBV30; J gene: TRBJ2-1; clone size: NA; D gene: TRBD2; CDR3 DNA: TGTGCCTGGAGCCACGGACTAGCCGACGAGCAGTTCTTC; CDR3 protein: CAWSHGLADEQFF
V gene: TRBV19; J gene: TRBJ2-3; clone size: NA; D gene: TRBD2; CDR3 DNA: TGTGCCAGTAGTACGATTCTGCGGATCGCGACTAGCGGGGCCCTTCTTTCGGTCACAGATACGCAGTATTTT; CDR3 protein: CASSTILRIATSGALLSVTDTQYF
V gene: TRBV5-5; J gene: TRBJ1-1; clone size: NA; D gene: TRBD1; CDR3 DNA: TGTGCCAGCAGGGCTGATGAGACAGGGCGAAACACTGAAGCTTTCTTT; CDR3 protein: CASRADETGRNTEAFF
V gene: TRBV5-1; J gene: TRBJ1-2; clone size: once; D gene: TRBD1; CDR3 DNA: TGCGCCAGCAGCTTGGGACAGGGGAACTATGGCTACACCTTC; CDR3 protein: CASSLGQGNYGYTF
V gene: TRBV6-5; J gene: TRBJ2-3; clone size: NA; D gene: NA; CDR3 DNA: TGTGCCAGCATGGAGGGGCTCACAGATACGCAGTATTTT; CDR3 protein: CASMEGLTDTQYF
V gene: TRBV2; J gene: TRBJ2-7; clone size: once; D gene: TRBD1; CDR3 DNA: TGTGCCAGCAGTGTACTCGCTCCGACGGGACAGGGGGTCTCCTACGAGCAGTACTTC; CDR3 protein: CASSVLAPTGQGVSYEQYF
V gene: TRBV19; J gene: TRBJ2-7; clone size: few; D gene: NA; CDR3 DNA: TGTGCCAGTAGTATGTGGGTGGACACCACCTACGAGCAGTACTTC; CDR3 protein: CASSMWVDTTYEQYF
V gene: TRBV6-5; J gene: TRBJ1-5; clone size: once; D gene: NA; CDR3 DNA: TGTGCCAGCAAGTGGAGCGGGGACTCAGGTCAGCCCCAGCATTTT; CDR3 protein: CASKWSGDSGQPQHF
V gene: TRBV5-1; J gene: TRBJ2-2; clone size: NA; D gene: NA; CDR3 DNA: TGCGCCAGCAGCTTGACGGAGGCGAACACCGGGGAGCTGTTTTTT; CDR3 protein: CASSLTEANTGELFF
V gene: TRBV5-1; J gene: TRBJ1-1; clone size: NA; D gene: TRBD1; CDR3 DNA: TGCGCCAGCAGCTTGGCATCCAGGGGGCCCATGAACACTGAAGCTTTCTTT; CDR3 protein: CASSLASRGPMNTEAFF
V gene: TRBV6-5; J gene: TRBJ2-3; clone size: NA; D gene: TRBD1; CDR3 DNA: TGTGCCACCTGGGGGACAGGGGAGACCACAGATACGCAGTATTTT; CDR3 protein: CATWGTGETTDTQYF
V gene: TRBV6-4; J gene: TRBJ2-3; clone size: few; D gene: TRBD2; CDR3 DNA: TGTGCCAGCAGCCAAGCGGGGGGTACTCCAGATACGCAGTATTTT; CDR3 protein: CASSQAGGTPDTQYF
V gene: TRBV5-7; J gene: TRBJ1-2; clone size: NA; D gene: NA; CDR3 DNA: TGTGCCAGCAGCCCATTTCCAGGGCTTATACCCTATGGCTACACCTTC; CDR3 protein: CASSPFPGLIPYGYTF
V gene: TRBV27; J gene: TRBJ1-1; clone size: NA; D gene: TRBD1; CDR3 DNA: TGTGCCAGCAGTAAGCTCGGGACAGGGGGGCCGAACACTGAAGCTTTCTTT; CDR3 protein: CASSKLGTGGPNTEAFF
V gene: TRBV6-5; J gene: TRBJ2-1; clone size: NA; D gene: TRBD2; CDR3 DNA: TGTGCCAGCAGGTCCCGGGAGGGCCGCCGCGATGAGCAGTTCTTC; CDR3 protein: CASRSREGRRDEQFF
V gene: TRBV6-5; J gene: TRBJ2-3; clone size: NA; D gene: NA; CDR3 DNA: TGTGCCAGCACCCCCAGGCCCACAGATACGCAGTATTTT; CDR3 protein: CASTPRPTDTQYF
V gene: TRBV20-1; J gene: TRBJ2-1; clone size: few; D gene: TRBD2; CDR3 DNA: TGCAGTGCTAGTCTAGCGGGAGGGCGGACCTACAATGAGCAGTTCTTC; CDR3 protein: CSASLAGGRTYNEQFF
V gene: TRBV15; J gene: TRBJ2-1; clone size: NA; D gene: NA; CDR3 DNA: TGTGCCACCAGCAGAGGGACTGTTGACAATGAGCAGTTCTTC; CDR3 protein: CATSRGTVDNEQFF
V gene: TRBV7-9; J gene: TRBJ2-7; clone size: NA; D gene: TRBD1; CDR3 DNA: TGTGCCAGCAGCTTAGGGGGGTCAGGGGGCTACGAGCAGTACTTC; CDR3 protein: CASSLGGSGGYEQYF
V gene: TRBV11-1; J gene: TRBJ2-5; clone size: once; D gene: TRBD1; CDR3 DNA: TGTGCCAGCAGCTTAGGACCCGGGACAGGGGAAGAGACCCAGTACTTC; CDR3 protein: CASSLGPGTGEETQYF
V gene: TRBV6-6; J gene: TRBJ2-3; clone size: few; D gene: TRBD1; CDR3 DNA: TGTGCCAGCAGTTATAGGGGGCGGACAGATACGCAGTATTTT; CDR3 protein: CASSYRGRTDTQYF
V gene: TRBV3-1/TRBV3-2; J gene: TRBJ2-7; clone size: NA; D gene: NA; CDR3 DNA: TGTGCCAGCAGCCGTATAAGTAACAGCCCGTACGAGCAGTACTTC; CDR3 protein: CASSRISNSPYEQYF
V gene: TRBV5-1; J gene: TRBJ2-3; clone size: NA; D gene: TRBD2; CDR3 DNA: TGCGCCAGCAGCTTGGCGACTTCGACTAGCCGCACAGATACGCAGTATTTT; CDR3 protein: CASSLATSTSRTDTQYF
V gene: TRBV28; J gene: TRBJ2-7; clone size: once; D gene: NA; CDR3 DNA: TGTGCCACCGGGACCAGGGGATACTACGAGCAGTACTTC; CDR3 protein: CATGTRGYYEQYF
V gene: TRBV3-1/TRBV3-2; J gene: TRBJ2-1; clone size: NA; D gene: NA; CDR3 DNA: TGTGCCAGCAGCCAAGTGAGCGACTCCTACAATGAGCAGTTCTTC; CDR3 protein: CASSQVSDSYNEQFF
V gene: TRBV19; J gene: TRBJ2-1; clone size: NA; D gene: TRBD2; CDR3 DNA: TGTGCCAGTAGTCCAACTAGCGGATATAGCTCCTACAATGAGCAGTTCTTC; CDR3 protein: CASSPTSGYSSYNEQFF
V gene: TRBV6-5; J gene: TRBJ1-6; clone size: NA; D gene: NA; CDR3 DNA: TGTGCCAGCAGTCCGCCGACAGGCCCGAATTCACCCCTCCACTTT; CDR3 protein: CASSPPTGPNSPLHF
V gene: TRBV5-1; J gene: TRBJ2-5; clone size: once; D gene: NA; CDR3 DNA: TGCGCCAGCAGCCTCCGGGACACCCAAGAGACCCAGTACTTC; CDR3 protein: CASSLRDTQETQYF
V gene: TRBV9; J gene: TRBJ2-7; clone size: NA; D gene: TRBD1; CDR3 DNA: TGTGCCAGCAGCGGTCCCGGGACAGGTTACCACGAGCAGTACTTC; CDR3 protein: CASSGPGTGYHEQYF
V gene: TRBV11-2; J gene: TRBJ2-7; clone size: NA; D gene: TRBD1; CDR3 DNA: TGTGCCAGCAGCTACCTACGGGACAGAAAAGAGCAGTACTTC; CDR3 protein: CASSYLRDRKEQYF
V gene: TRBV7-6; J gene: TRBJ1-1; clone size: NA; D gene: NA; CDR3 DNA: TGTGCCAGCAGCTTAGGAGAACGCGGGACCACTGAAGCTTTCTTT; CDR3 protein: CASSLGERGTTEAFF
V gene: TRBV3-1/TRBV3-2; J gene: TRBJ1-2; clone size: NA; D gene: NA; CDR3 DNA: TGTGCCAGCAGCCTAACAGGTGCTAGTGGCTACACCTTC; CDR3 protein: CASSLTGASGYTF
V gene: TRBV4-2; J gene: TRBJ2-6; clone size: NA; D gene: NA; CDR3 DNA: TGTGCCAGCAGCCAAGTAACTGGGGCCAACGTCCTGACTTTC; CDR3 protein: CASSQVTGANVLTF
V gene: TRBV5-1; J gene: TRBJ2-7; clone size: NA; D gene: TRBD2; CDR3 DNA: TGCGCCAGCAGCAGAGGACTAGAGGTTGACGAGCAGTACTTC; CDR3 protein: CASSRGLEVDEQYF
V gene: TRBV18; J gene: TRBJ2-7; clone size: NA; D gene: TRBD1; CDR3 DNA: TGTGCCAGCTTTCCATTCCGGGACAGGGTAAGCGAGCAGTACTTC; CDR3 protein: CASFPFRDRVSEQYF